Below, 11 T cell receptor beta chains from the same sample are listed, as sequenced in a study of blood T cell repertoires in COVID-19. Method: immunoSEQ multiplex PCR; TCRdb's copy keeps in-frame clones and lacks some. The table includes some 300,000 clones, roughly 89% detected once. The sequencing input was PBMCs or T cells enriched from blood (not recorded which). The receptors were sampled from a woman aged 45 to 65 who had been exposed to COVID-19.

The chain recombines TRBV24-1 with TRBJ2-7; D perhaps matches TRBD1 (6 bases). The germline V and J ends were trimmed by 3 bases and 0 bases, with 11 bases remaining between them. Germline V gene sequence: CDR1 KGHDR, CDR2 SFDVKD. The CDR3 is 15 amino acids. The CDR3 DNA reads as TGTGCCACCAGTGATCCCCGGGACACCTCCTACGAGCAGTACTTC. Its translation: CATSDPRDTSYEQYF.

This chain uses TRBV6-1 with TRBJ2-3; 14 nucleotides align to TRBD2. Germline loops: CDR1 MNHNS, CDR2 SASEGT. The length of the CDR3 is 17 residues. Trimming removed 0 bases from V and 4 bases from J; junction bases left unmatched: 3. Written as DNA, the CDR3 is TGTGCCAGCAGTGAAGCGGGACTAGCGGGGGACCCAGATACGCAGTATTTT. Encoded protein: CASSEAGLAGDPDTQYF.

A few counts support this clone. The V call is TRBV2, the J call TRBJ1-3, with a possible D match to TRBD1 (5 bases). The V and J ends lost 3 bases and 0 bases respectively, with 12 bases between them. Germline values: CDR1 SNHLY, CDR2 FYNNEI. The CDR3 length is 16 residues. CDR3 nucleotide sequence: TGTGCCAGCAGTGAGTTCAGGGCTAGCTCTGGAAACACCATATATTTT. Protein product: CASSEFRASSGNTIYF.

This chain links TRBV28 with TRBJ2-2; 7 nucleotides align to TRBD1. Germline values: CDR1 MDHEN, CDR2 SYDVKM. J lost 3 bases, V lost 7 bases, and 2 bases had no gene match. CDR3 size: 13 residues. CDR3 sequence: CASTGGYTGELFF. DNA of the CDR3: TGTGCCAGCACAGGGGGTTACACCGGGGAGCTGTTTTTT. The entire variable domain, with the rest obtained from reference TRBV28 and TRBJ2-2, is as follows: DVKVTQSSRYLVKRTGEKVFLECVQDMDHENMFWYRQDPGLGLRLIYFSYDVKMKEKGDIPEGYSVSREKKERFSLILESASTNQTSMYLCASTGGYTGELFFGEGSRLTVL.

The rearrangement uses TRBV24-1 and TRBJ2-1, with TRBD1 matching 9 bases. The CDR3 totals 17 residues. Per germline, CDR1 KGHDR and CDR2 SFDVKD. J gave up 1 base and V 4 bases, and 7 bases lay outside the gene matches. In DNA, the CDR3 is TGTGCCACCAGTGACTTAACCGGGACAGGGTCCTACAATGAGCAGTTCTTC. Protein sequence: CATSDLTGTGSYNEQFF.

The chain is built from TRBV19 and TRBJ2-4; tentatively, D is TRBD2 (5 bases). V was trimmed by 10 bases and J by 0 bases, leaving 13 bases between them. There are 14 residues in the CDR3. Germline CDR1 reads LNHDA; CDR2 reads SQIVND (reference sequence). The CDR3 protein is CATLDGLAKNIQYF. CDR3 in DNA: TGTGCCACTCTAGATGGACTAGCCAAAAACATTCAGTACTTC.

This clone is labeled medium-sized. The rearrangement joins TRBV2 to TRBJ2-1; the match to TRBD2 covers 8 bases. This CDR3 is built from 12 residues. Germline CDR1 reads SNHLY; CDR2 reads FYNNEI. The CDR3 sequence: CVSGDSYNEQFF. CDR3 bases: TGTGTTAGCGGGGACTCCTACAATGAGCAGTTCTTC.

The rearrangement uses TRBV11-2 and TRBJ2-1; possibly TRBD2 for D (7 bases). V dropped 2 bases and J dropped 9 bases, with 17 bases sitting between them. This CDR3 comprises 15 residues. The germline CDR1 and CDR2 sequences are SGHAT and FQNNGV. CDR3 region: CASSLTGGPEGEQFF. The CDR3 DNA is TGTGCCAGCAGCTTAACGGGGGGCCCCGAGGGTGAGCAGTTCTTC.

This clone has just a few counts. The V and J genes are TRBV27 and TRBJ2-7; tentatively, D is TRBD2 (6 bases). Trimming removed 1 base at V and 3 bases at J, with 13 bases between. The CDR3 is 15 amino acids. Germline V gene sequence: CDR1 MNHEY, CDR2 SMNVEV (reference sequence). The CDR3 DNA follows: TGTGCCAGCAGTTTATTTGGAGGGGTGGGCTACGAGCAGTACTTC. This sequence encodes CASSLFGGVGYEQYF.

The chain has TRBV3-1 (or the pseudogene TRBV3-2) and TRBJ1-5; weak D call: TRBD1 (6 bases). Per germline, CDR1 LGHDT and CDR2 YNNKEL (reference sequence). This CDR3 has 13 residues. Trimming cost V 4 bases and J 10 bases, with 14 bases left between them. CDR3 in amino acids: CASSPSRGPPQHF. CDR3 nucleotide sequence: TGTGCCAGCAGCCCGAGCAGGGGCCCCCCCCAGCATTTT.

This clone was seen only a few times. J is TRBJ1-1 and V is TRBV5-1, with D unclear. Germline values: CDR1 SGHRS, CDR2 YFSETQ. The CDR3 length is 14 residues. The V end was cut by 7 bases, the J end by 2 bases, with 15 bases between. The CDR3 loop is CASRIPGRNTEAFF. CDR3 DNA: TGCGCCAGCCGAATCCCTGGGAGAAACACTGAAGCTTTCTTT.